This TCR beta chain was profiled in a study of T cell repertoires in aging, cancer and after chemotherapy (dated by TCRdb to between 2018 and 2020). Regarding the research as a whole: Donors were distributed across six age groups ranging from 30 or younger to 70 or older, with at least three individuals included per group. Roughly 8.8 million TCR reads were contained in the full dataset. To look at immunoaging and at how T cells reconstitute after chemotherapy, the study profiled TCR beta repertoires in peripheral blood from both healthy donors and cancer patients. In the hematological group, the paired samples taken before and after chemotherapy came from chronic lymphocytic leukemia patients who were treated with regimens based on fludarabine or bendamustine. A cohort of more than 200 cancer patients (roughly 90 with hematological and 124 with solid cancers) was assembled, and under 100 healthy donors were included as a reference group. The study at large found these results: In healthy donors, the drop in TCR diversity with age came mainly from a loss of richness, whereas in cancer patients a loss of evenness also played a part. It was noted by the authors that conclusions about immunological memory after chemotherapy cannot be drawn from the repertoire data. Compared with age-matched healthy donors, untreated patients with either hematological or solid cancers had significantly lower TCR diversity in the blood along with higher clonality. Lymphoid organ infiltration was present in hematological cancer patients, and this infiltration may itself impair thymic emigration or peripheral T cell expansion. In both cancer cohorts, the median generation probability rose over the chemotherapy interval, which suggests that the repertoire was reconstituted through rebound thymic output.

The CDR3 starts with the cysteine, ends with the phenylalanine, and has 15 residues. The kept DNA is CDR3 alone, 45 bases in frame from the first base. From the germline V gene, CDR1 is MNHEY and CDR2 is SVGAGI. V gives up 2 bases and J gives up 4 bases, and the segment between their germline ends measures 12 bases. TCR beta rearrangements were amplified from genomic DNA isolated from peripheral blood, not from sorted cells or RNA. Multiplex touch-down PCR with a mixed TRB-A/B primer pool was used to amplify rearranged TRB sequences covering the V, D and J segments. Illumina adapters and sample indices were added to the amplicons in two consecutive PCR reactions performed with Phusion HS II polymerase. Amplicons were gel-purified with the NucleoSpin Gel and PCR Clean-up kit, then checked with Qubit and an Agilent 2100 Bioanalyzer. Sequencing of the libraries was done on an Illumina MiSeq with paired-end, single-indexed 600-cycle runs. Per the original workflow: MiXCR versions 2.12 and 3.0.5 were used to process the TRB sequences. A clone was defined as each unique CDR3 nucleotide sequence, and only productive sequences supported by at least two reads were kept. Shannon diversity, evenness, clonality (one minus evenness), and alpha-parameterized diversity profiles from alpha 0 to 5 were included as repertoire metrics. Generation probabilities of clones in paired pre- and post-chemotherapy samples were computed with the IGoR algorithm. TCRdb reprocessed the public reads (quality trimming at Q25 with fastp, clone calling with MiXCR) and kept in-frame beta chains. CDR3 protein duplicates are merged, each entry listing the most common genes and DNA. The V and J calls, along with clone size, are taken from TCRdb and not from the paper's own processing. The sample data list 2,000 or so distinct CDR3 sequences, and 50% to 75% of these were observed just once. The ten largest make up 56% of the sample.

This clonotype has just a few counts. Its antigen specificity is not known. Per-base qualities were not stored, and no clone one base away is much larger. The TCR sequence derives from a human donor with a blood cancer. The chain employs TRBV6-5 and TRBJ2-1, with the D gene tentatively TRBD1 or TRBD2, based on 5 matching bases in each. Specimen: blood. The DNA sequence is TGTGCCAGCAGTTACGGGGACCTAAAATACAATGAGCAGTTCTTC. Translated, it reads CASSYGDLKYNEQFF.